Shown below are 23 T cell receptor beta chains from a single sample sequenced in a study of siplizumab effects on memory and regulatory T cells. Produced via immunoSEQ multiplex PCR; TCRdb's table is partial and in-frame only. This sample has 100,000 to 120,000 clones; about 92% occur once, and the top ten carry 0.32%. Sequenced input: CD4+ T cells sorted from blood. The receptor set was obtained from a human donor in good health.

The chain combines TRBV11-3 with TRBJ2-1; 7 nucleotides line up with TRBD2. With 5 bases clipped from V and 9 bases from J, the junction kept 7 bases outside the gene matches. This CDR3 comprises 13 residues. Germline CDR1 and CDR2: SGHNT and YENEEA. DNA of the CDR3: TGTGCCAGCAGCCCAACTAGGGAGGGTGAGCAGTTCTTC. It is translated as CASSPTREGEQFF.

This sequence joins TRBV14 and TRBJ1-2; possible D gene TRBD1, 5 bases. V lost 0 bases and J lost 4, with 12 bases in between. Germline V gene data show CDR1 as SGHDN and CDR2 as FVKESK. The CDR3 length is 15 residues. As DNA, the CDR3 is TGTGCCAGCAGCCAAGAGAATTCGAGGGGCTATGGCTACACCTTC. Its translation is CASSQENSRGYGYTF.

The gene calls are TRBV5-1 and TRBJ2-2; no clear D gene. Germline CDR1 reads SGHRS; CDR2 reads YFSETQ. Trimming removed 0 bases from V and 1 base from J, with 10 bases in between. CDR3 length equals 16 residues. In DNA, the CDR3 is TGCGCCAGCAGCTTGGGGGTTAGCCGGAACACCGGGGAGCTGTTTTTT. Translating gives CASSLGVSRNTGELFF.

This clone was seen just once. The chain couples TRBV7-2 to TRBJ1-2; weak D call: TRBD1 (5 bases). The germline V gene has CDR1 SGHTA and CDR2 FQGNSA. This CDR3 comprises 14 residues. Between the trimmed V and J ends, which lost 5 bases and 6 bases, there was a span of 16 bases. CDR3 nucleotides: TGTGCCAGCAGCCCGATCGGGGGGAATCATGGCTACACCTTC. Amino acid sequence: CASSPIGGNHGYTF. The whole variable domain, filled in from reference TRBV7-2 and TRBJ1-2, reads GAGVSQSPSNKVTEKGKDVELRCDPISGHTALYWYRQSLGQGLEFLIYFQGNSAPDKSGLPSDRFSAERTGGSVSTLTIQRTQQEDSAVYLCASSPIGGNHGYTFGSGTRLTVV.

The chain employs TRBV5-5 and TRBJ2-7, with D uncertain. CDR3 length: 14 amino acids. V lost 0 bases to trimming and J lost 1 base, with 8 bases between them. Per germline, CDR1 SGHKS and CDR2 YYEKEE (reference sequence). The CDR3 region has the DNA TGTGCCAGCAGCTTGGTTGCGATTTCCTACGAGCAGTACTTC. Its protein product is CASSLVAISYEQYF.

This CDR3 reads CASSSPSLATSYNEQFF. In nucleotides, the CDR3 is TGTGCCAGCAGCTCACCCTCCCTAGCGACATCCTACAATGAGCAGTTCTTC. The chain joins TRBV7-2 to TRBJ2-1; the D gene is possibly TRBD2 (6 bases). Trimming shortened V by 4 bases and J by 1 base, and 17 bases separated the two germline ends. The germline CDR1 and CDR2 sequences are SGHTA and FQGNSA. The CDR3 covers 17 residues. Using reference TRBV7-2 and TRBJ2-1 for the parts outside the CDR3, the full variable domain is GAGVSQSPSNKVTEKGKDVELRCDPISGHTALYWYRQSLGQGLEFLIYFQGNSAPDKSGLPSDRFSAERTGGSVSTLTIQRTQQEDSAVYLCASSSPSLATSYNEQFFGPGTRLTVL.

The chain recombines TRBV19 with TRBJ2-3; 14 positions match TRBD2. With 7 bases clipped from V and 6 bases from J, the junction kept 12 bases outside the gene matches. Germline V gives CDR1 LNHDA, CDR2 SQIVND (reference sequence). CDR3 size: 17 residues. The DNA of the CDR3 is TGTGCCAGTAAAGCCCCTAGCGGACTAGCGGGGGGTGATACGCAGTATTTT. This gives the protein CASKAPSGLAGGDTQYF.

This clone has only a few counts. This chain uses TRBV6-1 with TRBJ2-1; TRBD1 might be the D (6 bases). This CDR3 region has 14 residues. Per germline, CDR1 MNHNS and CDR2 SASEGT. Trimming cost V 7 bases and J 4 bases, with 14 bases left between them. CDR3 DNA: TGTGCCAGCATTAGATACAGGGTTTACAATGAGCAGTTCTTC. Translation gives CASIRYRVYNEQFF.

This clone appeared a single time. The chain links TRBV2 to TRBJ2-7; D remains ambiguous. V lost 8 bases and J lost 2, with 16 bases in between. The CDR3 extends over 14 amino acids. Germline assignment: CDR1 SNHLY and CDR2 FYNNEI. As DNA, the CDR3 is TGTGCCAGCGTGGGGTGGCCTACGACCTACGAGCAGTACTTC. Protein sequence: CASVGWPTTYEQYF.

This chain links TRBV7-9 with TRBJ2-7; 11 bases are shared with TRBD1. The V segment lost 4 bases and the J segment 3 bases; nucleotides outside the gene matches: 2. The CDR3 covers 14 residues. CDR1 is SEHNR and CDR2 is FQNEAQ in the germline V gene (reference sequence). The DNA of the CDR3 is TGTGCCAGCAGCTCGGGGACAGGGGGCTACGAGCAGTACTTC. This codes for CASSSGTGGYEQYF.

The chain joins TRBV30 to TRBJ2-7; D not resolved. V lost 2 bases and J lost 2, with 13 bases in between. Germline CDR1 GTSNPN, CDR2 SVGIG (reference sequence). The CDR3 is 14 residues long. In nucleotides, the CDR3 is TGTGCCTGGAGTTCCCTTTTGGGGACCTACGAGCAGTACTTC. Its translation: CAWSSLLGTYEQYF.

This clone showed up just a few times. The chain carries TRBV15 and TRBJ2-7; D may correspond to TRBD1 or TRBD2 (5 bases each). The ends were cut back, 2 bases at V and 6 bases at J, with 8 bases in the middle. Germline loops: CDR1 LNHNV, CDR2 YYDKDF (reference sequence). There are 12 residues in the CDR3. CDR3 residues: CATSRQGVEQYF. The DNA for the CDR3 is TGTGCCACCAGCAGACAGGGAGTCGAGCAGTACTTC.

The gene calls are TRBV10-3 and TRBJ2-3; D is perhaps TRBD1 or TRBD2 (6 bases each). CDR1 and CDR2 (germline): ENHRY, SYGVKD. This CDR3 region has 15 residues. Trimming took off 0 bases at V and 3 bases at J, with 10 bases between the two ends. The CDR3 here is CAISESRGTTDTQYF. DNA of the CDR3: TGTGCCATCAGTGAGTCGAGGGGGACTACAGATACGCAGTATTTT.

V usage is TRBV12-5 and J usage is TRBJ1-4; 8 positions agree with TRBD1. Germline CDR1 LGHNT, CDR2 FRNRAP. The V segment lost 3 bases and the J segment 6 bases; nucleotides outside the gene matches: 6. The CDR3 runs 15 residues. CDR3 DNA sequence: TGTGCTAGTGGTTTCGTACAGGGGGAGGATGAAAAACTGTTTTTT. It is translated as CASGFVQGEDEKLFF.

The rearrangement uses TRBV9 and TRBJ2-5, with D unclear. CDR3 length: 12 amino acids. Germline V gene data show CDR1 as SGDLS and CDR2 as YYNGEE. Trimming stripped 4 bases from V and 5 bases from J, with 9 bases between. The CDR3 bases are TGTGCCAGCAGCCCCGATGTGGAGACCCAGTACTTC. This translates into CASSPDVETQYF.

Notes on this clone: The same CDR3 can be traced to other DNA sequences in this sample. V gene TRBV5-1 combines with J gene TRBJ2-1; D might be TRBD1 (5 bases). CDR1 and CDR2 from the germline V gene are SGHRS and YFSETQ. The CDR3 runs 12 residues. V gave up 3 bases and J gave up 6 bases, with 7 bases separating them. CDR3 DNA sequence: TGCGCCAGCAGCTCTACAGGCAATGAGCAGTTCTTC. This encodes CASSSTGNEQFF.

V usage is TRBV7-9 and J usage is TRBJ2-2, with 7 nucleotides matching TRBD2. The germline CDR1 and CDR2 sequences are SEHNR and FQNEAQ (reference sequence). The CDR3 has 16 residues. V was clipped by 2 bases and J by 1 base; unmatched bases: 4. DNA for the CDR3: TGTGCCAGCAGCTTATATAGCGGGTGGAACACCGGGGAGCTGTTTTTT. It translates to CASSLYSGWNTGELFF. Looking up the rest from reference TRBV7-9 and TRBJ2-2 gives the full variable domain: DTGVSQNPRHKITKRGQNVTFRCDPISEHNRLYWYRQTLGQGPEFLTYFQNEAQLEKSRLLSDRFSAERPKGSFSTLEIQRTEQGDSAMYLCASSLYSGWNTGELFFGEGSRLTVL.

This chain uses TRBV29-1 with TRBJ1-1; D call uncertain. There are 14 residues in the CDR3. CDR1 is SQVTM, CDR2 ANQGSEA, per germline. V dropped 4 bases and J dropped 0 bases, with 12 bases sitting between them. CDR3 nucleotides: TGCAGCGTTGTTGGTCCGGGGATGAACACTGAAGCTTTCTTT. Its protein is CSVVGPGMNTEAFF.

This clone was seen once. This chain links TRBV15 with TRBJ1-6; the D is unclear. Germline V lookup: CDR1 LNHNV, CDR2 YYDKDF (reference sequence). CDR3 length: 18 residues. V was cut by 0 bases and J by 7 bases, with 19 bases left in between. The CDR3 spells CATSRDLSGRALNSPLHF. The DNA of the CDR3 is TGTGCCACCAGCAGAGATCTTTCCGGCCGCGCGCTCAATTCACCCCTCCACTTT.

CDR3: CASSNRMKEETQYF. DNA for the CDR3: TGTGCCAGCAGCAATCGGATGAAGGAAGAGACCCAGTACTTC. The chain carries TRBV11-3 and TRBJ2-5, with D unresolved. This CDR3 region has 14 residues. Trimming took 5 bases from V and 3 from J, leaving 13 bases between them. The V gene's germline CDR1 is SGHNT and CDR2 YENEEA.

The genes are TRBV10-3 and TRBJ2-7; maybe TRBD1 (6 bases). This CDR3 comprises 17 residues. Germline loops: CDR1 ENHRY, CDR2 SYGVKD. V was pared by 3 bases and J by 1 base, with 19 bases between. Written as DNA, the CDR3 is TGTGCCATCAGTGATACAAATACAGGGATCCGGTCCTACGAGCAGTACTTC. Encoded protein: CAISDTNTGIRSYEQYF.

This chain links TRBV7-9 with TRBJ2-1, with D tentatively TRBD2 (6 bases). V lost 4 bases to trimming and J lost 5 bases, with 15 bases between them. Germline values: CDR1 SEHNR, CDR2 FQNEAQ (reference sequence). The CDR3 is made up of 15 amino acids. The CDR3 DNA reads TGTGCCAGCAGCTCAGGCCCGGGAGCTAACAATGAGCAGTTCTTC. As protein: CASSSGPGANNEQFF.

The gene calls are TRBV11-2 and TRBJ1-2; a weak D match, TRBD1 (5 bases). CDR1 is SGHAT, CDR2 FQNNGV, per germline. The CDR3 has 15 residues. V lost 3 bases, J lost 5 bases, and 16 bases lay in between. In DNA form, the CDR3 reads TGTGCCAGCAGCTTTGATCCGACAGCGCTATATGGCTACACCTTC. Translation: CASSFDPTALYGYTF.